These 13 T cell receptor beta chains share one sample of origin, sequenced in a study of monozygotic twins with inflammatory bowel disease. TCRdb re-analyzed the 5' RACE reads; it lists each CDR3 protein once, without DNA. This table lists 420,000 or so distinct CDR3 sequences. Sequencing was done on a sample of blood. Source of these receptors: a human donor with ulcerative colitis or Crohn's disease, or a healthy co-twin of an affected twin (not recorded which).

The chain is built from TRBV4-1 and TRBJ1-2. CDR3 size: 15 residues. Per the germline V gene, CDR1 is MGHRA and CDR2 is YSYEKL. The CDR3 is CASSQGGGALYGYTF.

V gene TRBV9 combines with J gene TRBJ2-1; the TCRdb D gene call, TRBD1, has no DNA to confirm it. CDR1 and CDR2 from the germline V gene are SGDLS and YYNGEE. There are 16 residues in the CDR3. The CDR3 spells CASSLRDRPAYNEQFF.

The chain employs TRBV11-2 and TRBJ2-1; absent DNA, TCRdb's TRBD1 call cannot be checked. The CDR3 has 13 residues. CDR1 is SGHAT and CDR2 is FQNNGV in the germline V gene. This chain's CDR3 is CARVGGQFNEQFF.

This chain joins TRBV11-2 and TRBJ2-2; TCRdb picks TRBD2, but there is no DNA to check that call. Germline CDR1 is SGHAT and CDR2 is FQNNGV. The CDR3 runs 20 residues. This CDR3 is CASSPLAGGPLPRDTGELFF.

The gene calls are TRBV6-5 and TRBJ2-2. In germline, CDR1 is MNHEY, CDR2 SVGAGI. The CDR3 is made up of 18 amino acids. The chain's CDR3 is CASSYEFALGKFTGELFF.

The V call is TRBV7-9, the J call TRBJ1-1; TCRdb names TRBD1, which stays unverified in the absence of DNA. This CDR3 contains 16 residues. Germline assignment: CDR1 SEHNR and CDR2 FQNEAQ (reference sequence). The CDR3 sequence is CASSLARTGWDTEAFF.

The genes are TRBV7-2 and TRBJ2-1. This CDR3 comprises 12 residues. CDR1 and CDR2 from the germline V gene are SGHTA and FQGNSA. CDR3 protein: CASSLGLAEQFF. The full variable domain, completed using reference TRBV7-2 and TRBJ2-1, is GAGVSQSPSNKVTEKGKDVELRCDPISGHTALYWYRQSLGQGLEFLIYFQGNSAPDKSGLPSDRFSAERTGGSVSTLTIQRTQQEDSAVYLCASSLGLAEQFFGPGTRLTVL.

The chain has TRBV7-2 and TRBJ2-7; the D call from TCRdb, TRBD1, cannot be confirmed without DNA. This CDR3 region has 14 residues. Germline V gene lookup returns CDR1 SGHTA and CDR2 FQGNSA. CDR3 in amino acids: CASSLRDGPYEQYF.

The CDR3 protein is CASTSGSLGETQYF. The rearrangement links TRBV6-1 to TRBJ2-5; TCRdb proposes TRBD2, but this gene call is untestable without DNA. The CDR3 has 14 residues. Germline assignment: CDR1 MNHNS and CDR2 SASEGT.

The chain carries TRBV6-1 and TRBJ2-7; the D call from TCRdb, TRBD2, cannot be confirmed without DNA. CDR1 is MNHNS, CDR2 SASEGT, per germline. The CDR3 is 15 residues long. The CDR3 sequence is CASSEGGPSLYEQYF.

The chain couples TRBV30 to TRBJ2-5; TCRdb's D gene call, TRBD2, goes unchecked for lack of DNA. CDR3 length: 13 residues. Germline values: CDR1 GTSNPN, CDR2 SVGIG (reference sequence). Here the CDR3 reads CAWGPSDQETQYF.

The chain links TRBV18 to TRBJ2-5. The CDR3 totals 13 residues. Germline loops: CDR1 KGHSH, CDR2 LQKENI. Here the CDR3 reads CASSPRDSETQYF.

The chain combines TRBV27 with TRBJ2-7. The CDR3 consists of 13 residues. Germline-derived CDR1 and CDR2 are MNHEY and SMNVEV (reference sequence). The CDR3 loop reads CASSGRVRYEQYF.